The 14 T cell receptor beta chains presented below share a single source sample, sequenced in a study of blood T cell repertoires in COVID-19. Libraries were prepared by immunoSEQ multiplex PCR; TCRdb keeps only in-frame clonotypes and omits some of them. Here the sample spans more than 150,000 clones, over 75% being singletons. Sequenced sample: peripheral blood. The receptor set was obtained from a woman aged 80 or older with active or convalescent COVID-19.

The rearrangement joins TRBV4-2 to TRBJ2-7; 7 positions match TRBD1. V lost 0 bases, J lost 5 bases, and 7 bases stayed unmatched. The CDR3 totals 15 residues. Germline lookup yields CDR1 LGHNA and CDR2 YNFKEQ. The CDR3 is CASSQDQRGPHEQYF. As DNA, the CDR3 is TGTGCCAGCAGCCAAGATCAAAGGGGGCCCCACGAGCAGTACTTC.

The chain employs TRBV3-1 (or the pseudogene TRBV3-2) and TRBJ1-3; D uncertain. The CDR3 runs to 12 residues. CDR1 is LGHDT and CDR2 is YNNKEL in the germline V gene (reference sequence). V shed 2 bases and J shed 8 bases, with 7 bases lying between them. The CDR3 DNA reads TGTGCCAGCAGCCAATTTAGCCACACCATATATTTT. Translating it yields CASSQFSHTIYF.

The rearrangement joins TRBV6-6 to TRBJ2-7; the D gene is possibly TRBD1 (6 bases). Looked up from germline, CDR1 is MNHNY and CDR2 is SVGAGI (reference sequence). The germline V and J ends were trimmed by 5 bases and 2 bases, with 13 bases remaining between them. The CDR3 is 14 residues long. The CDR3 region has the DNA TGTGCCAGCAGTGGCCAGACAGGACCCTACGAGCAGTACTTC. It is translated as CASSGQTGPYEQYF.

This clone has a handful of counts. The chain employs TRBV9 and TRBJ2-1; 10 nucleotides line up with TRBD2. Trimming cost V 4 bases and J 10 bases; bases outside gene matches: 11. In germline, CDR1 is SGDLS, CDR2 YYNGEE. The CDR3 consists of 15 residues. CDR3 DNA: TGTGCCAGCAGCATCCTTAGCGGGGGGCTTAACGAGCAGTTCTTC. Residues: CASSILSGGLNEQFF.

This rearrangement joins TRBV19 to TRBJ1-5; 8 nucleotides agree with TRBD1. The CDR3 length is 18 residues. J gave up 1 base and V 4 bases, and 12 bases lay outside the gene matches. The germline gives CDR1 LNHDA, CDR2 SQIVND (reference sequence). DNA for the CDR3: TGTGCCAGTAGTAGCTCATATACCGGGACAGGAAGCAATCAGCCCCAGCATTTT. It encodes CASSSSYTGTGSNQPQHF.

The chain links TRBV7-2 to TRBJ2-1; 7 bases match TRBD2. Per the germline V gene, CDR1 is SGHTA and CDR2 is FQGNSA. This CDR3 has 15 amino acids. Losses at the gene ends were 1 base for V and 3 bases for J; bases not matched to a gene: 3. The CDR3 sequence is CASSLVTGGYNEQFF. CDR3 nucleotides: TGTGCCAGCAGCTTAGTTACGGGGGGCTACAATGAGCAGTTCTTC.

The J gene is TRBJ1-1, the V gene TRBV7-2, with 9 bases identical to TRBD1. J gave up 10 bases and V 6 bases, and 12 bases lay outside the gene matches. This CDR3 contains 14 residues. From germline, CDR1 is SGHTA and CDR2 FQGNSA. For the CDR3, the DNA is TGTGCCAGCAGTCCTCAGACAGGGGGGCGTACAGCTTTCTTT. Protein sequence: CASSPQTGGRTAFF.

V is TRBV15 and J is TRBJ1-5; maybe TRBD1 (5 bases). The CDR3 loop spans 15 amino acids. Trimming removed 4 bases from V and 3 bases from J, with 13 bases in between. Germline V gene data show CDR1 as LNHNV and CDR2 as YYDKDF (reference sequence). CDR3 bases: TGTGCCACCAGCACAGGGTGGAACGACAATCAGCCCCAGCATTTT. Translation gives CATSTGWNDNQPQHF. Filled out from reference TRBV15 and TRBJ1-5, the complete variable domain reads DAMVIQNPRYQVTQFGKPVTLSCSQTLNHNVMYWYQQKSSQAPKLLFHYYDKDFNNEADTPDNFQSRRPNTSFCFLDIRSPGLGDTAMYLCATSTGWNDNQPQHFGDGTRLSIL.

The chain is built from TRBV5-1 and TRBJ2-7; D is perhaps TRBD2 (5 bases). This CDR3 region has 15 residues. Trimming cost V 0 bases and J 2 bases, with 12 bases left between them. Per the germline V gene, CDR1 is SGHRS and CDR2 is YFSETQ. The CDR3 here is CASSLALDGAYEQYF. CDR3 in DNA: TGCGCCAGCAGCTTGGCCCTGGACGGGGCCTACGAGCAGTACTTC.

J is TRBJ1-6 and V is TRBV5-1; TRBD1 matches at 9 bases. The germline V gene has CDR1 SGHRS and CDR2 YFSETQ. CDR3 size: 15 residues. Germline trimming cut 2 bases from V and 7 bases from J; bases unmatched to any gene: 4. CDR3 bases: TGCGCCAGCAGCTTTTCCGGGACAGGGAATTCACCCCTCCACTTT. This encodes CASSFSGTGNSPLHF.

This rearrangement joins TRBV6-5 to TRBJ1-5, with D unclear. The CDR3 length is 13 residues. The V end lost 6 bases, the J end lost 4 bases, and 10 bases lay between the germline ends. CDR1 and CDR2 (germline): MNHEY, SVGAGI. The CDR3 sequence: CASRVQKNQPQHF. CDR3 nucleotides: TGTGCCAGCAGGGTACAGAAGAATCAGCCCCAGCATTTT.

CDR3 coding DNA: TGTGCCAGCAGCCACCCAGGACAGGGCGCCTATGGCTACACCTTC. Protein sequence: CASSHPGQGAYGYTF. The chain carries TRBV4-2 and TRBJ1-2; TRBD1 matches at 8 bases. CDR3 length: 15 amino acids. CDR1 and CDR2 (germline): LGHNA, YNFKEQ. With V trimmed by 3 bases and J by 4 bases, 7 bases remained unmatched.

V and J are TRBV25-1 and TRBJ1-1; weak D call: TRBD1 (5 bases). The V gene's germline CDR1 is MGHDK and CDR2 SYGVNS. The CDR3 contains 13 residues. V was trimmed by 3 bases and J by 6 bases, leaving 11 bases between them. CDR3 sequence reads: CASSETRTSEAFF. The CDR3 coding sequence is TGTGCCAGCAGTGAGACTAGGACATCTGAAGCTTTCTTT. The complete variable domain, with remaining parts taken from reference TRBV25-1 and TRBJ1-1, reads EADIYQTPRYLVIGTGKKITLECSQTMGHDKMYWYQQDPGMELHLIHYSYGVNSTEKGDLSSESTVSRIRTEHFPLTLESARPSHTSQYLCASSETRTSEAFFGQGTRLTVV.

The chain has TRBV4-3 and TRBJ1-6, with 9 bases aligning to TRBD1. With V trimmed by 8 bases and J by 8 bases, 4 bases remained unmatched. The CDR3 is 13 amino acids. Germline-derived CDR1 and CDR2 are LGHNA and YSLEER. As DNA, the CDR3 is TGCGCCAGCGCCCGGGACAGGGATTCACCCCTCCACTTT. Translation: CASARDRDSPLHF.